Presented here are 2 T cell receptor beta chains from one specimen sequenced in a study of shared clonotypes between healthy human individuals. Sequenced by immunoSEQ multiplex PCR; TCRdb stores in-frame clones only, minus some. The sample shows 330,000 or so clones, 74% of them seen only once. Sequences were obtained from memory CD4+ T cells sorted from blood. Subset specified: CD45RA-negative fraction. All receptors come from a man aged 25-45 years in good health.

This rearrangement joins TRBV11-2 to TRBJ2-3; the match to TRBD1 covers 10 bases. There are 18 residues in the CDR3. Germline CDR1 SGHAT, CDR2 FQNNGV. Trimming removed 1 base from V and 1 base from J; junction bases left unmatched: 8. DNA of the CDR3: TGTGCCAGCAGCTTAGCCCGGGACAGGGGAGTCGGCACAGATACGCAGTATTTT. Translating gives CASSLARDRGVGTDTQYF.

This clone came up once. V gene TRBV5-3 combines with J gene TRBJ2-7; either TRBD1 or TRBD2 may supply D (5 bases each). TRBV5-3 is an open reading frame, and its role is uncertain. The V gene lost 3 bases and the J gene lost 2 bases, with 15 bases spanning the gap. This CDR3 contains 15 residues. DNA for the CDR3: TGTGCCAGAAGCTCCAGGGAGAGGATCCCCTACGAGCAGTACTTC. It encodes CARSSRERIPYEQYF.